These T cell receptor beta chains were read from a single sample in a study of T cell responses to AZD1222 COVID-19 vaccine. Sequencing used immunoSEQ multiplex PCR; TCRdb keeps in-frame clones, though not all of them. Here the sample spans approximately 89,000 clones, roughly 88% being singletons. Material: peripheral blood, obtained on day 0 of AZD1222 vaccination. The receptor set was obtained from an adult in good health. Both conserved end residues are part of each CDR3. Each record gives: D gene, J gene, clone size, V gene, CDR3 protein, CDR3 DNA. The D gene is left open where the match is weak. Size tells how often a clone was seen (once, few, many) or the class of an expanded clone, and some rows leave it out.

d_call: TRBD1
j_call: TRBJ1-5
clone_size: NA
v_call: TRBV3-1/TRBV3-2
cdr3_aa: CASSRGDGTGGQPQHF
cdr3_nt: TGTGCCAGCAGCCGGGGCGACGGGACAGGGGGTCAGCCCCAGCATTTT

d_call: NA
j_call: TRBJ1-5
clone_size: NA
v_call: TRBV19
cdr3_aa: CASSFLGRDQPQHF
cdr3_nt: TGTGCCAGTAGTTTCCTGGGGAGGGATCAGCCCCAGCATTTT

d_call: NA
j_call: TRBJ1-3
clone_size: NA
v_call: TRBV7-2
cdr3_aa: CASSISGNTIYF
cdr3_nt: TGTGCCAGCAGCATCAGTGGAAACACCATATATTTT

d_call: NA
j_call: TRBJ2-7
clone_size: NA
v_call: TRBV4-1
cdr3_aa: CASSSTPSSYEQYF
cdr3_nt: TGCGCCAGCAGCTCGACTCCTAGCTCCTACGAGCAGTACTTC

d_call: TRBD1
j_call: TRBJ1-4
clone_size: NA
v_call: TRBV2
cdr3_aa: CASTQGGYNEKLFF
cdr3_nt: TGTGCCAGCACCCAGGGGGGCTATAATGAAAAACTGTTTTTT

d_call: TRBD2
j_call: TRBJ2-3
clone_size: NA
v_call: TRBV9
cdr3_aa: CASSVALAGGTDTQYF
cdr3_nt: TGTGCCAGCAGCGTAGCCCTAGCGGGGGGTACAGATACGCAGTATTTT

d_call: NA
j_call: TRBJ2-1
clone_size: NA
v_call: TRBV11-2
cdr3_aa: CASSSDLRTDKIHEQFF
cdr3_nt: TGTGCCAGCAGCTCGGACCTCCGGACGGATAAAATCCATGAGCAGTTCTTC

d_call: NA
j_call: TRBJ1-3
clone_size: NA
v_call: TRBV7-9
cdr3_aa: CASSPPGPSSGNTIYF
cdr3_nt: TGTGCCAGCAGTCCTCCGGGCCCATCCTCTGGAAACACCATATATTTT

d_call: NA
j_call: TRBJ1-6
clone_size: NA
v_call: TRBV5-5
cdr3_aa: CASTTGGGLSSYNSPLHF
cdr3_nt: TGTGCCAGCACCACCGGTGGGGGGCTGAGCTCCTATAATTCACCCCTCCACTTT

d_call: TRBD1
j_call: TRBJ1-5
clone_size: NA
v_call: TRBV11-2
cdr3_aa: CASSSYSGTGYQPQHF
cdr3_nt: TGTGCCAGCAGCTCTTATTCCGGGACAGGGTATCAGCCCCAGCATTTT

d_call: NA
j_call: TRBJ1-2
clone_size: NA
v_call: TRBV20-1
cdr3_aa: CSSDSNYGYTF
cdr3_nt: TGCAGTTCCGATTCGAACTATGGCTACACCTTC

d_call: TRBD2
j_call: TRBJ2-1
clone_size: NA
v_call: TRBV9
cdr3_aa: CASSSSGGRDFEQFF
cdr3_nt: TGTGCCAGCAGCTCAAGCGGGGGGCGCGATTTTGAGCAGTTCTTC

d_call: NA
j_call: TRBJ1-1
clone_size: NA
v_call: TRBV30
cdr3_aa: CAWIHRMNTEAFF
cdr3_nt: TGTGCCTGGATACACAGAATGAACACTGAAGCTTTCTTT

d_call: NA
j_call: TRBJ2-2
clone_size: NA
v_call: TRBV11-2
cdr3_aa: CASSYRERANTGELFF
cdr3_nt: TGTGCCAGCAGCTACCGGGAGCGGGCGAACACCGGGGAGCTGTTTTTT

d_call: NA
j_call: TRBJ2-1
clone_size: NA
v_call: TRBV19
cdr3_aa: CASSKGFNEQFF
cdr3_nt: TGTGCCAGTAGTAAGGGGTTCAATGAGCAGTTCTTC

d_call: TRBD2
j_call: TRBJ2-2
clone_size: NA
v_call: TRBV11-2
cdr3_aa: CASSLAGEGTGELFF
cdr3_nt: TGTGCCAGCAGCCTGGCGGGGGAAGGCACCGGGGAGCTGTTTTTT

d_call: TRBD1
j_call: TRBJ1-2
clone_size: NA
v_call: TRBV2
cdr3_aa: CASVQGPDYGYTF
cdr3_nt: TGTGCCAGCGTACAGGGGCCTGACTATGGCTACACCTTC

d_call: TRBD1
j_call: TRBJ1-1
clone_size: few
v_call: TRBV29-1
cdr3_aa: CSVRGQGSTEAFF
cdr3_nt: TGCAGCGTCCGGGGACAGGGTAGCACTGAAGCTTTCTTT

d_call: TRBD2
j_call: TRBJ2-1
clone_size: NA
v_call: TRBV19
cdr3_aa: CASSMAGGPYNEQFF
cdr3_nt: TGTGCCAGTAGTATGGCGGGGGGGCCGTACAATGAGCAGTTCTTC

d_call: NA
j_call: TRBJ2-2
clone_size: NA
v_call: TRBV5-1
cdr3_aa: CASSQLKNTGELFF
cdr3_nt: TGCGCCAGCAGCCAGCTCAAGAACACCGGGGAGCTGTTTTTT

d_call: TRBD2
j_call: TRBJ2-2
clone_size: NA
v_call: TRBV9
cdr3_aa: CASSVAPSGGTGELFF
cdr3_nt: TGTGCCAGCAGCGTAGCACCTAGCGGGGGGACCGGGGAGCTGTTTTTT

d_call: NA
j_call: TRBJ2-7
clone_size: NA
v_call: TRBV5-1
cdr3_aa: CASSLVRGTALSEQYF
cdr3_nt: TGCGCCAGCAGCTTGGTAAGGGGGACCGCGTTGAGCGAGCAGTACTTC

d_call: NA
j_call: TRBJ2-1
clone_size: NA
v_call: TRBV2
cdr3_aa: CASKGRDYNEQFF
cdr3_nt: TGTGCCAGCAAGGGCAGGGACTACAATGAGCAGTTCTTC

d_call: NA
j_call: TRBJ2-7
clone_size: few
v_call: TRBV6-5
cdr3_aa: CASSLRESYEQYF
cdr3_nt: TGTGCCAGCAGTTTACGGGAATCCTACGAGCAGTACTTC

d_call: NA
j_call: TRBJ1-6
clone_size: NA
v_call: TRBV21-1
cdr3_aa: CASSRGGQGKLPLHF
cdr3_nt: TGTGCCAGCAGCAGAGGGGGACAGGGCAAGTTGCCCCTCCACTTT

d_call: NA
j_call: TRBJ1-4
clone_size: NA
v_call: TRBV3-1/TRBV3-2
cdr3_aa: CASSRRDPEKLFF
cdr3_nt: TGTGCCAGCAGCCGACGGGACCCTGAAAAACTGTTTTTT

d_call: NA
j_call: TRBJ1-5
clone_size: NA
v_call: TRBV6-5
cdr3_aa: CASSYGAGLNQPQHF
cdr3_nt: TGTGCCAGCAGTTACGGGGCAGGTCTCAATCAGCCCCAGCATTTT

d_call: TRBD1
j_call: TRBJ1-2
clone_size: NA
v_call: TRBV19
cdr3_aa: CASTEDRGLRYGYTF
cdr3_nt: TGTGCCAGTACCGAGGACAGGGGGCTCCGGTATGGCTACACCTTC

d_call: NA
j_call: TRBJ2-2
clone_size: NA
v_call: TRBV11-3
cdr3_aa: CASSLDVGELFF
cdr3_nt: TGTGCCAGCAGCTTAGATGTCGGGGAGCTGTTTTTT

d_call: NA
j_call: TRBJ2-1
clone_size: NA
v_call: TRBV11-2
cdr3_aa: CASSLDSLLYNEQFF
cdr3_nt: TGTGCCAGCAGCCTAGACTCTCTACTGTACAATGAGCAGTTCTTC

d_call: NA
j_call: TRBJ1-5
clone_size: NA
v_call: TRBV7-8
cdr3_aa: CASSYGVGNQPQHF
cdr3_nt: TGTGCCAGCAGCTACGGAGTTGGGAATCAGCCCCAGCATTTT

d_call: NA
j_call: TRBJ2-3
clone_size: NA
v_call: TRBV20-1
cdr3_aa: CSVHAGAQYF
cdr3_nt: TGCAGTGTGCATGCCGGGGCGCAGTATTTT

d_call: TRBD1
j_call: TRBJ2-3
clone_size: NA
v_call: TRBV6-5
cdr3_aa: CASRFRGQGKIDTQYF
cdr3_nt: TGTGCCAGCCGTTTCCGAGGACAGGGCAAAATAGATACGCAGTATTTT

d_call: NA
j_call: TRBJ2-7
clone_size: few
v_call: TRBV5-1
cdr3_aa: CASSLNPGPYEQYF
cdr3_nt: TGCGCCAGCAGCTTGAATCCGGGCCCCTACGAGCAGTACTTC

d_call: TRBD1
j_call: TRBJ2-1
clone_size: NA
v_call: TRBV7-9
cdr3_aa: CAAHRDRGSNEQFF
cdr3_nt: TGTGCCGCACACCGGGACAGGGGATCCAATGAGCAGTTCTTC

d_call: TRBD2
j_call: TRBJ2-1
clone_size: NA
v_call: TRBV5-1
cdr3_aa: CASSGTSGGLNEQFF
cdr3_nt: TGCGCCAGCAGCGGTACTAGCGGGGGCCTCAATGAGCAGTTCTTC

d_call: TRBD2
j_call: TRBJ2-7
clone_size: NA
v_call: TRBV19
cdr3_aa: CASSLGLAVGEQYF
cdr3_nt: TGTGCCAGTAGTTTGGGACTAGCGGTAGGAGAGCAGTACTTC

d_call: TRBD1
j_call: TRBJ1-5
clone_size: NA
v_call: TRBV6-2/TRBV6-3
cdr3_aa: CASSLRQGSSLVGPQHF
cdr3_nt: TGTGCCAGCAGTCTACGACAGGGTTCGTCCCTCGTCGGGCCCCAGCATTTT

d_call: NA
j_call: TRBJ2-4
clone_size: once
v_call: TRBV30
cdr3_aa: CAWSNRGNIQYF
cdr3_nt: TGTGCCTGGAGTAATAGGGGGAACATTCAGTACTTC

d_call: TRBD2
j_call: TRBJ2-1
clone_size: NA
v_call: TRBV9
cdr3_aa: CASSVQGLAGEYNEQFF
cdr3_nt: TGTGCCAGCAGCGTGCAGGGACTAGCGGGGGAGTACAATGAGCAGTTCTTC

d_call: NA
j_call: TRBJ1-4
clone_size: NA
v_call: TRBV5-6
cdr3_aa: CASSRRSNEKLFF
cdr3_nt: TGTGCCAGCAGCCGCCGGAGTAATGAAAAACTGTTTTTT

d_call: TRBD1
j_call: TRBJ1-4
clone_size: NA
v_call: TRBV16
cdr3_aa: CASSQGQVTNEKLFF
cdr3_nt: TGTGCCAGCAGCCAAGGACAGGTTACTAATGAAAAACTGTTTTTT

d_call: NA
j_call: TRBJ1-4
clone_size: NA
v_call: TRBV3-1/TRBV3-2
cdr3_aa: CASSQGFRLWTANEKLFF
cdr3_nt: TGTGCCAGCAGCCAAGGTTTCAGGTTGTGGACAGCTAATGAAAAACTGTTTTTT

d_call: TRBD2
j_call: TRBJ2-1
clone_size: NA
v_call: TRBV4-2
cdr3_aa: CASSQNGGAHEQFF
cdr3_nt: TGTGCCAGCAGCCAAAACGGGGGGGCCCATGAGCAGTTCTTC

d_call: NA
j_call: TRBJ2-1
clone_size: NA
v_call: TRBV7-9
cdr3_aa: CASLVGGRNEQFF
cdr3_nt: TGTGCCAGTTTGGTCGGGGGAAGGAATGAGCAGTTCTTC

d_call: TRBD2
j_call: TRBJ2-1
clone_size: once
v_call: TRBV2
cdr3_aa: CARRSRGGRQFF
cdr3_nt: TGTGCCAGAAGGTCGCGGGGGGGCCGCCAGTTCTTC

d_call: NA
j_call: TRBJ1-2
clone_size: NA
v_call: TRBV28
cdr3_aa: CASSLLRDYGYTF
cdr3_nt: TGTGCCAGCAGTCTGTTGAGGGACTATGGCTACACCTTC

d_call: NA
j_call: TRBJ2-1
clone_size: NA
v_call: TRBV11-3
cdr3_aa: CASSYEEYNEQFF
cdr3_nt: TGTGCCAGCAGTTATGAGGAGTACAATGAGCAGTTCTTC

d_call: NA
j_call: TRBJ1-2
clone_size: NA
v_call: TRBV30
cdr3_aa: CAWSKEGFYGYTF
cdr3_nt: TGTGCCTGGAGTAAGGAAGGTTTCTATGGCTACACCTTC

d_call: NA
j_call: TRBJ1-6
clone_size: NA
v_call: TRBV4-3
cdr3_aa: CASSQNSPNSPLHF
cdr3_nt: TGCGCCAGCAGCCAAAACTCGCCTAATTCACCCCTCCACTTT

d_call: NA
j_call: TRBJ1-2
clone_size: NA
v_call: TRBV5-1
cdr3_aa: CASSLVRDIYGYTF
cdr3_nt: TGCGCCAGCAGCTTGGTCCGGGACATCTATGGCTACACCTTC

d_call: NA
j_call: TRBJ1-1
clone_size: NA
v_call: TRBV4-2
cdr3_aa: CASSQGTTNTEAFF
cdr3_nt: TGTGCCAGCAGCCAAGGGACGACGAACACTGAAGCTTTCTTT

d_call: NA
j_call: TRBJ2-7
clone_size: once
v_call: TRBV27
cdr3_aa: CASSPRTRGEQYF
cdr3_nt: TGTGCCAGCAGTCCGAGGACCCGCGGGGAGCAGTACTTC

d_call: NA
j_call: TRBJ2-7
clone_size: NA
v_call: TRBV7-9
cdr3_aa: CASSSSGSYEQYF
cdr3_nt: TGTGCCAGCAGCTCCTCTGGATCATACGAGCAGTACTTC

d_call: TRBD1
j_call: TRBJ2-2
clone_size: NA
v_call: TRBV5-5
cdr3_aa: CASSLHPQGAPGELFF
cdr3_nt: TGTGCCAGCAGCTTACACCCACAGGGGGCCCCCGGGGAGCTGTTTTTT

d_call: NA
j_call: TRBJ1-1
clone_size: NA
v_call: TRBV7-8
cdr3_aa: CASTLNLNTEAFF
cdr3_nt: TGTGCCAGCACCTTGAACCTGAACACTGAAGCTTTCTTT

d_call: TRBD1
j_call: TRBJ1-1
clone_size: once
v_call: TRBV27
cdr3_aa: CASSLRGQLLLNTEAFF
cdr3_nt: TGTGCCAGCAGTTTAAGGGGACAGCTCCTGTTAAACACTGAAGCTTTCTTT

d_call: TRBD2
j_call: TRBJ2-3
clone_size: NA
v_call: TRBV11-1
cdr3_aa: CASSSRGGETDTQYF
cdr3_nt: TGTGCCAGCAGCTCACGGGGGGGCGAGACAGATACGCAGTATTTT